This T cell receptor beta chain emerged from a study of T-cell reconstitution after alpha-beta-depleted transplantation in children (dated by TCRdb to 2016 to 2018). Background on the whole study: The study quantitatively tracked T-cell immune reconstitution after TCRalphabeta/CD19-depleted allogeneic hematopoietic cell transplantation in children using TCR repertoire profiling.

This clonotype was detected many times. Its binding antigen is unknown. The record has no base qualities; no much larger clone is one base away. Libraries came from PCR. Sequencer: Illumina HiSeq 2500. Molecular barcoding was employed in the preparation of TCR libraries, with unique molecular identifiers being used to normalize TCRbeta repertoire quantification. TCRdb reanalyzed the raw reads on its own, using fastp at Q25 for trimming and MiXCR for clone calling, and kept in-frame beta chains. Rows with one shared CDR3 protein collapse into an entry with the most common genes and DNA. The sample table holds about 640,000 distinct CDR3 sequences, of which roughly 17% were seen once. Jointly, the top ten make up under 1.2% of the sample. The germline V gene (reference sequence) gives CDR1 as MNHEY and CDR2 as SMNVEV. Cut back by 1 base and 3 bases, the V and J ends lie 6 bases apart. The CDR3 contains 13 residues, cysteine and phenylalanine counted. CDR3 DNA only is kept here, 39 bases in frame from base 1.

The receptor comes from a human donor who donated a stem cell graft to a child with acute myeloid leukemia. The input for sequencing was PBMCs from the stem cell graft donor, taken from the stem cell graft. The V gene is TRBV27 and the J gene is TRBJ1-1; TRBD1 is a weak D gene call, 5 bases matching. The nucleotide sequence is TGTGCCAGCAGTTTATTAGGGGACACTGAAGCTTTCTTT. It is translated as CASSLLGDTEAFF.